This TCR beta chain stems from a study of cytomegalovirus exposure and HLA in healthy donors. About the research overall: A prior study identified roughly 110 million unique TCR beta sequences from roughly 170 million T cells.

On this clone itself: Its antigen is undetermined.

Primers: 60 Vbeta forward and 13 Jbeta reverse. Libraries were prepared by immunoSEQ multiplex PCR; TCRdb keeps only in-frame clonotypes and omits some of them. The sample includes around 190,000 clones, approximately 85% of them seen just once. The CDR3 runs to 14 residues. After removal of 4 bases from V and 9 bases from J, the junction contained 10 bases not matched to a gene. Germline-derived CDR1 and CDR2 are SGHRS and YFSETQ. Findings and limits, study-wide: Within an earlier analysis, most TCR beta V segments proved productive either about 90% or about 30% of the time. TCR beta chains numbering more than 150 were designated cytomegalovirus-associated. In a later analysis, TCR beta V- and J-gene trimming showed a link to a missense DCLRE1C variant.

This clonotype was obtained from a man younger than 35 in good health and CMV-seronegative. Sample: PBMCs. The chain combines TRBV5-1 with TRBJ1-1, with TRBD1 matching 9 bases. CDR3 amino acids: CASSTQGATVKAFF. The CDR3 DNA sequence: TGCGCCAGCAGCACACAGGGGGCAACGGTAAAAGCTTTCTTT.